This T cell receptor (beta chain) was profiled in a study of shared clonotypes between healthy human individuals. Study-wide findings and caveats: Some naive CD4 clonotypes, approximately 4.5%, turned up in common across a handful of donors.

Authors' analysis steps: Junction-only sequences without quality scores came from ImmunoSEQ, so filtering differed. Sequencing was performed with immunoSEQ multiplex PCR; in TCRdb, only in-frame clones are kept and a portion is missing. V and J calls and clone size come straight from that table; D and trimming were deduced from the DNA. There are around 2.5 million clones in the sample; 93% occur only once, and 0.36% lies in the top ten. Comment on this clone: What it binds is not known.

The germline gives CDR1 SQVTM, CDR2 ANQGSEA. The CDR3 consists of 13 residues. The V gene lost 4 bases and the J gene lost 0 bases, with 9 bases spanning the gap. Into CD45RA+ naive and CD45RA-negative memory subsets, the CD4+ cells were split. The sequence was obtained from a man younger than 30 in good health. Some clones in this sample may be carry-over from other donors' samples. The chain links TRBV29-1 to TRBJ2-5; tentatively, D is TRBD2 (6 bases). Sequenced sample: naive CD4+ T cells from PBMCs. Documented subset: CD45RA+ positively selected. The CDR3 region has the DNA TGCAGCGTTGCAGCGGGTGACCAAGAGACCCAGTACTTC. It translates to CSVAAGDQETQYF.